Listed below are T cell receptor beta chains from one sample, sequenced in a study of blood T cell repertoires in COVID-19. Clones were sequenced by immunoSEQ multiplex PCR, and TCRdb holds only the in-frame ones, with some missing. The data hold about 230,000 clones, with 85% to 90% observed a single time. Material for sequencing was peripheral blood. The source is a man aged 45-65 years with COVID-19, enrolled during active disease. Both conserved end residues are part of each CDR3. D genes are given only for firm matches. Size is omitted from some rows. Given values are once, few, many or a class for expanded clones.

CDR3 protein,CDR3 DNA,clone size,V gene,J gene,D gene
CASSPQAGIPYEQYF,TGTGCCAGCAGCCCCCAGGCCGGAATACCCTACGAGCAGTACTTC,NA,TRBV7-9,TRBJ2-7,NA
CASSLDSSSYNSPLHF,TGTGCCAGCAGCTTGGACAGTAGCTCCTATAATTCACCCCTCCACTTT,NA,TRBV7-9,TRBJ1-6,NA
CASSLVSGSSGNEQFF,TGTGCCAGCAGCTTAGTTAGCGGGAGTTCTGGCAATGAGCAGTTCTTC,NA,TRBV11-1,TRBJ2-1,TRBD2
CASSPLNQAGNTIYF,TGTGCCAGCTCACCATTAAACCAAGCCGGAAACACCATATATTTT,NA,TRBV18,TRBJ1-3,NA
CASSVARASTDTQYF,TGTGCCAGCAGCGTCGCCAGGGCTAGCACAGATACGCAGTATTTT,NA,TRBV9,TRBJ2-3,NA
CASSHRQGTNEKLFF,TGTGCCAGCAGCCACCGACAGGGAACTAATGAAAAACTGTTTTTT,NA,TRBV3-1/TRBV3-2,TRBJ1-4,TRBD1
CASSLRGAANTEAFF,TGTGCCAGCAGCCTCCGTGGGGCAGCGAACACTGAAGCTTTCTTT,NA,TRBV5-4,TRBJ1-1,NA
CASSPRDRSHQETQYF,TGTGCCAGCAGCCCGAGGGACAGGAGCCACCAAGAGACCCAGTACTTC,NA,TRBV11-1,TRBJ2-5,TRBD1
CASSSRPEGEQYF,TGTGCCAGCTCATCACGACCGGAGGGAGAGCAGTACTTC,NA,TRBV18,TRBJ2-7,NA
CASSVRPGQATNEKLFF,TGTGCCAGCAGTGTGAGACCGGGACAAGCAACTAATGAAAAACTGTTTTTT,NA,TRBV2,TRBJ1-4,NA
CASKMTSGANTGELFF,TGCGCCAGCAAGATGACTAGCGGGGCGAACACCGGGGAGCTGTTTTTT,NA,TRBV10-2,TRBJ2-2,TRBD2
CASSDRAGEGDTQYF,TGTGCCAGCAGTGACCGAGCGGGAGAGGGGGATACGCAGTATTTT,NA,TRBV6-4,TRBJ2-3,TRBD2
CASTRTGGANTEAFF,TGTGCCAGTACCCGGACAGGGGGCGCGAACACTGAAGCTTTCTTT,NA,TRBV19,TRBJ1-1,TRBD1
CAIRVSGGPGDTQYF,TGTGCCATCAGAGTTAGCGGGGGGCCGGGTGATACGCAGTATTTT,NA,TRBV10-3,TRBJ2-3,TRBD2
CAIQQGAAGELFF,TGTGCCATACAACAGGGGGCGGCCGGGGAGCTGTTTTTT,NA,TRBV6-5,TRBJ2-2,TRBD1
CARSYRGGRGPYEQYF,TGTGCCCGCAGTTATCGCGGGGGGCGGGGGCCCTACGAGCAGTACTTC,once,TRBV6-5,TRBJ2-7,TRBD2
CASSYLGGPEAFF,TGTGCCAGCAGTTACCTCGGGGGGCCTGAAGCTTTCTTT,NA,TRBV6-5,TRBJ1-1,NA
CASSDTGRANYGYTF,TGCGCCAGCAGCGATACAGGGCGAGCGAACTATGGCTACACCTTC,once,TRBV5-1,TRBJ1-2,NA
CASSVTGTRGTQYF,TGCGCCAGCAGCGTAACAGGGACGAGGGGGACCCAGTACTTC,NA,TRBV5-1,TRBJ2-5,NA
CASSSYPLAGGLEQYF,TGTGCCAGCAGCTCTTACCCACTTGCGGGGGGTCTCGAGCAGTACTTC,NA,TRBV7-2,TRBJ2-7,TRBD2
CASSIGAGGNQPQHF,TGTGCCAGTAGTATCGGGGCAGGGGGCAATCAGCCCCAGCATTTT,NA,TRBV19,TRBJ1-5,NA
CASSYGGQGSYGYTF,TGTGCCAGCAGTTACGGCGGCCAGGGGTCCTATGGCTACACCTTC,NA,TRBV6-2/TRBV6-3,TRBJ1-2,NA
CASSNSSSRTDTQYF,TGTGCCAGCAGCAATTCTAGCTCCCGCACAGATACGCAGTATTTT,NA,TRBV21-1,TRBJ2-3,NA
CASSQDLAQETQYF,TGTGCCAGCAGCCAAGACCTAGCGCAAGAGACCCAGTACTTC,NA,TRBV3-1/TRBV3-2,TRBJ2-5,NA
CASSPTGTDSYEQYF,TGTGCCAGCTCACCAACCGGGACAGACTCCTACGAGCAGTACTTC,NA,TRBV18,TRBJ2-7,TRBD1
CASSPTSAKKRYEQYF,TGTGCCAGCAGCCCAACTAGCGCAAAAAAACGCTACGAGCAGTACTTC,NA,TRBV3-1/TRBV3-2,TRBJ2-7,TRBD2
CASSFYTDTQYF,TGTGCCAGCAGTTTTTATACAGATACGCAGTATTTT,NA,TRBV12-3/TRBV12-4,TRBJ2-3,NA
CASSVKPGQGAREQYF,TGTGCCAGCAGTGTAAAACCGGGACAGGGGGCGCGTGAGCAGTACTTC,NA,TRBV6-1,TRBJ2-7,TRBD1
CSVGLAGGQETQYF,TGCAGCGTAGGACTAGCGGGGGGCCAAGAGACCCAGTACTTC,few,TRBV29-1,TRBJ2-5,TRBD2
CASSPLRGLGANVLTF,TGTGCCAGCAGCCCCCTGCGGGGGCTAGGGGCCAACGTCCTGACTTTC,NA,TRBV13,TRBJ2-6,NA
CASSSDSYEQYF,TGCGCCAGCAGCTCGGACAGCTACGAGCAGTACTTC,few,TRBV5-1,TRBJ2-7,NA
CASSLQTTNTGELFF,TGCGCCAGCAGCTTGCAGACAACGAACACCGGGGAGCTGTTTTTT,few,TRBV5-1,TRBJ2-2,NA
CASSFLPGAREAFF,TGTGCCAGCAGTTTCCTGCCGGGAGCCCGTGAAGCTTTCTTT,NA,TRBV6-5,TRBJ1-1,NA
CASSRDYYEQYF,TGTGCCAGCAGTCGGGACTACTACGAGCAGTACTTC,NA,TRBV28,TRBJ2-7,TRBD2
CASHGQGHNEQFF,TGTGCCAGCCACGGACAGGGCCACAATGAGCAGTTCTTC,NA,TRBV7-2,TRBJ2-1,TRBD1
CASSLRFFEASYNSPLHF,TGTGCCAGCAGCTTAAGATTCTTTGAGGCCTCCTATAATTCACCCCTCCACTTT,NA,TRBV7-2,TRBJ1-6,NA
CASSEALQLLEQFF,TGTGCCAGCAGTGAAGCGCTTCAACTATTGGAGCAGTTCTTC,NA,TRBV2,TRBJ2-1,NA
CATSDAQGVYNQPQHF,TGTGCCACCAGTGATGCACAGGGGGTGTACAATCAGCCCCAGCATTTT,NA,TRBV24-1,TRBJ1-5,TRBD1
CASTTQGATEAFF,TGTGCCAGCACGACCCAGGGGGCCACTGAAGCTTTCTTT,NA,TRBV7-3,TRBJ1-1,TRBD1
CASSSPGTGSYGYTF,TGTGCCAGTAGTAGTCCCGGGACAGGGTCCTATGGCTACACCTTC,once,TRBV19,TRBJ1-2,TRBD1
CASSGAGGPGETQYF,TGCGCCAGCAGCGGCGCGGGAGGGCCTGGAGAGACCCAGTACTTC,NA,TRBV5-1,TRBJ2-5,TRBD2
CASQRTQFQETQYF,TGTGCCAGCCAAAGGACACAGTTCCAAGAGACCCAGTACTTC,NA,TRBV6-5,TRBJ2-5,NA
CASSISLAGGIDTQYF,TGTGCCAGCAGTATATCATTAGCGGGAGGGATAGATACGCAGTATTTT,NA,TRBV25-1,TRBJ2-3,TRBD2
CASSNSGAQETQYF,TGTGCCAGCAGCAATAGCGGGGCACAAGAGACCCAGTACTTC,once,TRBV3-1/TRBV3-2,TRBJ2-5,TRBD2
CASAPRRGTGPGANVLTF,TGTGCCAGCGCCCCCCGGCGGGGGACAGGGCCGGGGGCCAACGTCCTGACTTTC,NA,TRBV7-2,TRBJ2-6,TRBD1
CASSVGQGRADTQYF,TGTGCCAGCAGCGTAGGACAGGGAAGAGCAGATACGCAGTATTTT,NA,TRBV9,TRBJ2-3,TRBD1
CASSPTRVRKNYGYTF,TGTGCCAGCAGCCCCACGCGGGTCAGAAAAAACTATGGCTACACCTTC,few,TRBV7-8,TRBJ1-2,NA
CASSLGGENNQPQHF,TGCGCCAGCAGCTTAGGAGGGGAGAACAATCAGCCCCAGCATTTT,NA,TRBV5-1,TRBJ1-5,NA
CASSGRTTGVYGNTIYF,TGTGCCAGCAGCGGACGAACGACAGGGGTCTATGGAAACACCATATATTTT,few,TRBV11-2,TRBJ1-3,TRBD1